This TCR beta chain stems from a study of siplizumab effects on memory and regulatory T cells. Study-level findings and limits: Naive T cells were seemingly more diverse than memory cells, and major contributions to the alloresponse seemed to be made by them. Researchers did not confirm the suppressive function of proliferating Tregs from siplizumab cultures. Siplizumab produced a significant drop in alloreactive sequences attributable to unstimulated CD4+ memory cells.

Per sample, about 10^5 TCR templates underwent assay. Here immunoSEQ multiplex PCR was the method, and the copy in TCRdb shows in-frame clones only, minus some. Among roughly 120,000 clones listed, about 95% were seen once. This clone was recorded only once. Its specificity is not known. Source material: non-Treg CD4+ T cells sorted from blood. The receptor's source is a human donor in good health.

The CDR3 DNA reads TGTGCCAGCTCAGAATCCGGGACTAGCGTCTCCGAGCAGTACTTC. Translated, it gives CASSESGTSVSEQYF. The genes are TRBV18 and TRBJ2-7, with TRBD2 matching over 10 bases. Trimming at V came to 5 bases and at J to 6 bases, leaving 10 bases not matched to a gene. The CDR3 length is 15 residues. Per germline, CDR1 KGHSH and CDR2 LQKENI.